This TCR beta chain is drawn from a study of cytomegalovirus exposure and HLA in healthy donors. 13 Jbeta primers and 60 Vbeta primers were used for the PCR. TCRdb's table, derived via immunoSEQ multiplex PCR, lists solely in-frame clones and lacks some. The sample yields about 130,000 clones, around two thirds seen once. Sequencing was performed on PBMCs. This sequence was found in a man between 60 and 75 years old in good health and CMV-seropositive.

The CDR3 DNA reads as TGCGCCAGCACCTGGCAGGGCACAGATACGCAGTATTTT. Its protein is CASTWQGTDTQYF. The chain is built from TRBV5-1 and TRBJ2-3, with D hard to call. Germline V gene sequence: CDR1 SGHRS, CDR2 YFSETQ. Trimming left V 6 bases short and J 1 base short, with 9 bases between. The CDR3 contains 13 residues.